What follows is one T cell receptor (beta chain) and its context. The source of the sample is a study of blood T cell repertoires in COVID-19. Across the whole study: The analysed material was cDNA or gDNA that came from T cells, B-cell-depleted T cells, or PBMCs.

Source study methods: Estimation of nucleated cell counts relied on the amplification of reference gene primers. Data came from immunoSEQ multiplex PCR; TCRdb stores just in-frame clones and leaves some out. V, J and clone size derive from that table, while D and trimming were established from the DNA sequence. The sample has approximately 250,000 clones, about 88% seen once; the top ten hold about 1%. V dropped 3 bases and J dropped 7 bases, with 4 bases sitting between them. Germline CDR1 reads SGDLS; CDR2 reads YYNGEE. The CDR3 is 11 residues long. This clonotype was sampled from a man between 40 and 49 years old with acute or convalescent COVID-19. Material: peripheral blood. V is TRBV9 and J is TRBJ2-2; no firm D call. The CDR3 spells CASSAHGELFF. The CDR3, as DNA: TGTGCCAGCAGCGCCCACGGGGAGCTGTTTTTT.